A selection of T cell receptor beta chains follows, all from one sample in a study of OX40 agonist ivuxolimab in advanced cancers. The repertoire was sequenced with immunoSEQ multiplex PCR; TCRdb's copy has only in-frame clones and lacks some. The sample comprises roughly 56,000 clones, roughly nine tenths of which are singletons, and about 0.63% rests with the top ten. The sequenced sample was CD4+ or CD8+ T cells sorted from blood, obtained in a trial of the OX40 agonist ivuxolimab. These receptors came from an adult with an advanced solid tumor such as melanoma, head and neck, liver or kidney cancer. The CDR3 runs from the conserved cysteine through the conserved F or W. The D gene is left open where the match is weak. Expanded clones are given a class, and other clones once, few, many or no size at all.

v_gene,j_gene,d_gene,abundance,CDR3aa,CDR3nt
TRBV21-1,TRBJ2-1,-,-,CASSKVQVPAGFLYEQFF,TGTGCCAGCAGCAAAGTGCAAGTCCCAGCGGGTTTTTTGTATGAGCAGTTCTTC
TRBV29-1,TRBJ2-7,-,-,CSVQGLRGRTYEQYF,TGCAGCGTTCAGGGGCTTCGAGGGAGAACCTACGAGCAGTACTTC
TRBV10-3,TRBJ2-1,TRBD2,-,CAISFRGLAGGPSYNEQFF,TGTGCCATCAGTTTTCGCGGACTAGCGGGAGGGCCCTCCTACAATGAGCAGTTCTTC
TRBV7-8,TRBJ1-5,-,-,CASSLARLGGNQPQHF,TGTGCCAGCAGCTTAGCTCGTCTCGGGGGTAATCAGCCCCAGCATTTT
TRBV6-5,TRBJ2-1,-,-,CASSYSGGQYNEQFF,TGTGCCAGCAGTTACTCGGGGGGACAATACAATGAGCAGTTCTTC
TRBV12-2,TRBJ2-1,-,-,CARLLADLNEQFF,TGTGCAAGGCTGTTAGCGGACCTAAATGAGCAGTTCTTC
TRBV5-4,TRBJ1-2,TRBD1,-,CASSPDRGRYGYTF,TGTGCCAGCAGCCCAGACAGGGGGAGATATGGCTACACCTTC
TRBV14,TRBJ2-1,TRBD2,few,CASSPLAGGDHEQFF,TGTGCCAGCAGCCCTCTAGCGGGAGGGGACCATGAGCAGTTCTTC
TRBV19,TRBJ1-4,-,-,CASSLVSTNEKLFF,TGTGCCAGTAGCCTGGTTTCAACTAATGAAAAACTGTTTTTT
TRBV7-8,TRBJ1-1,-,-,CASNLGGSSEAFF,TGTGCCAGCAACTTAGGAGGGTCCAGCGAAGCTTTCTTT
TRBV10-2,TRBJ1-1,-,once,CASAHTEAFF,TGCGCCAGCGCACACACTGAAGCTTTCTTT
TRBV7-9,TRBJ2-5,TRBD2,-,CASSAGTRAYF,TGTGCCAGCAGTGCCGGGACTAGGGCGTACTTC
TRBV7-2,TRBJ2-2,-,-,CASRYDTTNTGELFF,TGTGCCAGCAGATACGACACGACGAACACCGGGGAGCTGTTTTTT
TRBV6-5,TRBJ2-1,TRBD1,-,CASRGQGREQFF,TGTGCCAGCAGAGGACAGGGCCGAGAGCAGTTCTTC
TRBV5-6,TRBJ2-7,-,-,CASSSTVAYEQYF,TGTGCCAGCAGCTCGACAGTAGCCTACGAGCAGTACTTC
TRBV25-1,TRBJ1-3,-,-,CASSDDMFGNTIYF,TGTGCCAGCAGTGATGACATGTTTGGAAACACCATATATTTT
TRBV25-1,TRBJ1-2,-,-,CASSDHEDILSYGYTF,TGTGCCAGCAGTGACCATGAAGATATTCTAAGCTATGGCTACACCTTC
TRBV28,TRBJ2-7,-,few,CASSFLGQSYEQYF,TGTGCCAGCAGTTTCCTAGGACAGAGCTACGAGCAGTACTTC
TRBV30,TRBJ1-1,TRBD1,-,CAWETGGRTEAFF,TGTGCCTGGGAGACAGGGGGACGAACTGAAGCTTTCTTT
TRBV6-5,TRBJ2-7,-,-,CASSYSTGIPYEQYF,TGTGCCAGCAGTTACTCAACAGGGATTCCCTACGAGCAGTACTTC
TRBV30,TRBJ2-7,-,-,CAWSYGAGGKIYF,TGTGCCTGGAGTTACGGCGCGGGTGGGAAAATTTACTTC
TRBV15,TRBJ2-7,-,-,CATSGWDGYEQYF,TGTGCCACCAGCGGCTGGGACGGCTACGAGCAGTACTTC
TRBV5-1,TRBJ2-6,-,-,CASSPPGAGANVLTF,TGCGCCAGCAGCCCCCCAGGGGCTGGGGCCAACGTCCTGACTTTC
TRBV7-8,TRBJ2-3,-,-,CASSQHAADSTDTQYF,TGTGCCAGCAGCCAACATGCTGCGGACAGCACAGATACGCAGTATTTT
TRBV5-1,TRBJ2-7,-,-,CASSPAGTEAREQYF,TGCGCCAGCAGCCCGGCCGGGACCGAGGCTAGGGAGCAGTACTTC
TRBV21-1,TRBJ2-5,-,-,CASITPYRLLETQYF,TGTGCCAGCATTACCCCGTATCGGCTCCTAGAGACCCAGTACTTC
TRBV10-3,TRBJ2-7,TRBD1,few,CAISEVETGTSYEQYF,TGTGCCATCAGTGAAGTGGAGACAGGGACATCCTACGAGCAGTACTTC
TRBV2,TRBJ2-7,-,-,CASSDSYRSYEQYF,TGTGCCAGTTCGGATAGCTATAGGTCCTACGAGCAGTACTTC
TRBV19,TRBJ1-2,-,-,CASTAGHFNYDYTF,TGTGCCAGTACAGCGGGACATTTTAACTATGACTACACCTTC
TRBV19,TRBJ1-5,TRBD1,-,CASSFGQGSNQPQHF,TGTGCCAGTAGTTTCGGACAGGGAAGCAATCAGCCCCAGCATTTT
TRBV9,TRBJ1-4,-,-,CASSVAGGLDEKLFF,TGTGCCAGCAGCGTAGCCGGGGGCTTGGATGAAAAACTGTTTTTT
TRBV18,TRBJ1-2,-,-,CASSGQLGNYGYTF,TGTGCCAGCTCAGGACAGTTGGGGAACTATGGCTACACCTTC
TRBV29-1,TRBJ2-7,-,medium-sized,CSVVDGSYEQYF,TGCAGCGTTGTGGACGGCTCCTACGAGCAGTACTTC
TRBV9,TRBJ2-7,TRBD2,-,CASSVYDSGSYEQYF,TGTGCCAGCAGCGTATATGATAGCGGGAGCTACGAGCAGTACTTC
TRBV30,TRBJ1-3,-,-,CAWSGGTVSGNTIYF,TGTGCCTGGAGTGGGGGGACGGTCTCTGGAAACACCATATATTTT
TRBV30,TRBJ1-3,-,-,CAWSVGAKGNTIYF,TGTGCCTGGAGTGTGGGGGCTAAGGGAAACACCATATATTTT
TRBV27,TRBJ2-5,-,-,CASSFQARAETQYF,TGTGCCAGCAGTTTTCAAGCCAGGGCGGAGACCCAGTACTTC
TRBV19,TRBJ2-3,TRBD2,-,CASSIDHRTSTSTDTQYF,TGTGCCAGTAGTATAGACCACCGGACTAGCACTAGCACAGATACGCAGTATTTT
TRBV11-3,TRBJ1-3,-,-,CASSHPRGQGNTIYF,TGTGCCAGCAGCCATCCACGAGGGCAAGGAAACACCATATATTTT
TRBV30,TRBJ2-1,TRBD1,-,CAWETGGDEQFF,TGTGCCTGGGAAACAGGGGGCGATGAGCAGTTCTTC
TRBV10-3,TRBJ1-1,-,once,CAIREGNTEAFF,TGTGCCATCCGGGAGGGGAACACTGAAGCTTTCTTT
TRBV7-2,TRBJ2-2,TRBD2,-,CASSSQVELATEELFF,TGTGCCAGCAGCTCACAGGTGGAACTAGCGACTGAGGAGCTGTTTTTT